This T cell receptor (beta chain) was obtained from a study of T cell responses to AZD1222 COVID-19 vaccine. General study points: Baseline serostatus was positive in only a handful of AZD1222 recipients. Increased Spike-specific TCR breadth and depth were observed after two AZD1222 doses. Regions 160-218 and 743-854 held dominance among vaccine-associated CD4 TCRs, which spanned spike.

Comment on this clone: Its antigen is currently unknown.

Germline V gene data show CDR1 as LNHDA and CDR2 as SQIVND (reference sequence). Trimming took 6 bases from V and 3 from J, leaving 14 bases between them. The CDR3 is made up of 15 amino acids. Sequencing used immunoSEQ multiplex PCR; TCRdb keeps in-frame clones, though not all of them. This sample has some 140,000 clones; approximately 85% occur once, and the top ten carry 4.5% to 7%. Second-dose groups at about 4 or about 12 weeks were pooled. J is TRBJ2-2 and V is TRBV19; D is unclear. Sequencing used peripheral blood, obtained 28 days after the second AZD1222 dose. The TCR sequence derives from an adult who received the AZD1222 COVID-19 vaccine. The CDR3 DNA follows: TGTGCCAGTAGGCCCGGCGGTAGCCACACCGGGGAGCTGTTTTTT. Encoded protein: CASRPGGSHTGELFF.